The 27 T cell receptor beta chains reported below all come from one sample, sequenced in a study of T cells after yellow fever vaccination (dated by TCRdb to between 2017 and 2020). The library was prepared using 5' RACE. Sequencing instrument: Illumina HiSeq 2500. The public sequencing data were trimmed at Q25 with fastp and processed into clonotypes with MiXCR by TCRdb, which kept only in-frame beta chains. Every distinct CDR3 protein forms one entry, paired with its most common genes and DNA. The sample includes just under 600,000 distinct CDR3 sequences, with roughly 13% observed a single time. The top ten constitute 11% to 15% of the sample. The sample's treatment or condition label, decoded: live attenuated yellow fever vaccine strain. Source: PBMCs, taken on the day of the yellow fever booster vaccination. These receptors all come from a man aged 25-40 years who received the YFV17D yellow fever vaccine.

This rearrangement joins TRBV24-1 to TRBJ2-3; D unclear. The germline CDR1 and CDR2 sequences are KGHDR and SFDVKD. Between the trimmed V and J ends, which lost 5 bases and 5 bases, there was a span of 7 bases. CDR3 length: 12 residues. The CDR3 region has the DNA TGTGCCACCAGTGGGGTCCAAGATACGCAGTATTTT. Its translation: CATSGVQDTQYF.

The CDR3 protein is CASSLEGTSLSEQYF. CDR3 sequence (DNA): TGTGCCAGCAGCTTAGAGGGGACTAGTCTTAGCGAGCAGTACTTC. The chain uses TRBV7-8 and TRBJ2-7; TRBD2 aligns across 8 bases. The CDR3 totals 15 residues. V shed 1 base and J 6 bases; nucleotides not matched to a gene: 8. The germline CDR1 and CDR2 sequences are SGHVS and FQNEAQ.

The chain joins TRBV28 to TRBJ2-5; maybe TRBD1 (5 bases). This CDR3 contains 16 residues. V shed 3 bases and J shed 7 bases, with 21 bases lying between them. Germline V CDR1 and CDR2: MDHEN, SYDVKM. In DNA form, the CDR3 reads TGTGCCAGCAGTTTTGCCGATAAGGACGCAAGGGGGACCCAGTACTTC. Amino acid sequence: CASSFADKDARGTQYF.

This clonotype was observed many times. The chain uses TRBV24-1 and TRBJ2-7; D unclear. Per the germline V gene, CDR1 is KGHDR and CDR2 is SFDVKD. The CDR3 totals 12 residues. The V end lost 7 bases, the J end lost 3 bases, and 9 bases lay between the germline ends. The CDR3 DNA is TGTGCCACCAGCGCTTACGGCTACGAGCAGTACTTC. Translation: CATSAYGYEQYF.

The sample holds a few counts of this clonotype. The chain couples TRBV5-1 to TRBJ1-4; TRBD1 aligns across 8 bases. V dropped 0 bases and J dropped 10; count of bases not matched to a gene: 11. The CDR3 runs 16 residues. CDR1 and CDR2 from the germline V gene are SGHRS and YFSETQ. The CDR3 DNA reads as TGCGCCAGCAGCTTGGGACCTCAGGGGGCTGGAGGAAAACTGTTTTTT. Amino acids: CASSLGPQGAGGKLFF.

This clonotype was recorded a few times. The rearrangement joins TRBV7-2 to TRBJ1-5; D uncertain. V lost 6 bases to trimming and J lost 12 bases, with 15 bases between them. Germline-derived CDR1 and CDR2 are SGHTA and FQGNSA. This CDR3 comprises 12 residues. CDR3: CASSSGPRDQHF. CDR3 nucleotides: TGTGCCAGCAGTTCCGGGCCTCGCGACCAGCATTTT.

Concerning this clonotype itself: A much larger clone is a single base away; this may be a read error. This chain joins TRBV5-1 and TRBJ1-5; D is unclear. Per germline, CDR1 SGHRS and CDR2 YFSETQ. Between the trimmed V and J ends, which lost 0 bases and 4 bases, there was a span of 11 bases. This CDR3 is 15 amino acids long. The CDR3 region is CASSLEPKNNQPQHF. As DNA, the CDR3 is TGCGCCAGCAGCTTGGAACCAAAGAATAATCAGCCCCAGCATTTT.

The sample holds a few counts of this clonotype. J is TRBJ1-5 and V is TRBV12-3 or TRBV12-4, with 10 bases lining up with TRBD1. V lost 7 bases and J lost 6; bases outside the gene matches: 6. The length of the CDR3 is 14 residues. The CDR3 here is CASTSGTGAQPQHF. For the CDR3, the DNA is TGTGCCAGCACCTCGGGGACAGGGGCTCAGCCCCAGCATTTT.

This clonotype turned up a few times. The rearrangement links TRBV19 to TRBJ2-2; maybe TRBD1 (5 bases). The CDR3 is made up of 13 amino acids. With 7 bases removed from V and 1 base from J, the gap between germline ends came to 7 bases. In germline, CDR1 is LNHDA, CDR2 SQIVND (reference sequence). CDR3 region: CASKDRNTGELFF. In DNA form, the CDR3 reads TGTGCCAGTAAAGACAGGAACACCGGGGAGCTGTTTTTT.

Here the CDR3 reads CASSSWVSNQPQHF. CDR3 sequence (DNA): TGTGCCAGCAGTTCCTGGGTGAGCAATCAGCCCCAGCATTTT. The V call is TRBV6-2 or TRBV6-3, the J call TRBJ1-5; no definite D call. Trimming cost V 4 bases and J 1 base, with 8 bases left between them. The CDR3 covers 14 residues. Germline V gene lookup returns CDR1 MNHEY and CDR2 SVGEGT.

This clonotype has only a few counts. V and J are TRBV10-3 and TRBJ2-1, with TRBD2 as a possible D gene (6 bases). The CDR3 totals 16 residues. V dropped 3 bases and J dropped 5 bases, with 17 bases sitting between them. CDR1 and CDR2 (germline): ENHRY, SYGVKD. The CDR3 bases are TGTGCCATCAGTGAAACCGATGGGGGAGGAAACAATGAGCAGTTCTTC. It specifies CAISETDGGGNNEQFF.

This clonotype was counted at least ten times. V and J are TRBV6-5 and TRBJ2-2, with no clear D. This CDR3 is built from 13 residues. Germline CDR1 MNHEY, CDR2 SVGAGI. V was cut by 2 bases and J by 3 bases, with 4 bases left in between. The DNA of the CDR3 is TGTGCCAGCAGTTACACCGACACCGGGGAGCTGTTTTTT. Protein sequence: CASSYTDTGELFF.

The rearrangement uses TRBV11-2 and TRBJ2-1; 11 bases line up with TRBD2. The J segment lost 4 bases and the V segment lost 6 bases, leaving 14 bases of the junction unmatched. The germline gives CDR1 SGHAT, CDR2 FQNNGV. This CDR3 has 18 amino acids. CDR3 nucleotide sequence: TGTGCCAGCAGGGCCCCTCGTGTAGCGGGAGGGGATTACAATGAGCAGTTCTTC. As protein: CASRAPRVAGGDYNEQFF.

The table lists this clonotype with a count of one. The chain links TRBV4-3 to TRBJ2-1, with 16 bases aligning to TRBD2. Trimming took 5 bases from V and 2 from J; bases not matched to a gene: 9. Germline V gene lookup returns CDR1 LGHNA and CDR2 YSLEER. The CDR3 runs 19 residues. The CDR3 DNA follows: TGCGCCAGCAGCGCCGGGGTGGGACTAGCGGGAGGGGCCTACAATGAGCAGTTCTTC. Protein sequence: CASSAGVGLAGGAYNEQFF.

This clonotype was recorded a few times. The CDR3 DNA is TGTGCCAGCAGCCCGGCCCCCGGGAGGACGTCGCTTGGCTACACCTTC. Translated, it gives CASSPAPGRTSLGYTF. The chain employs TRBV7-3 and TRBJ1-2; D ambiguous. Germline values: CDR1 SGHTA, CDR2 FQGTGA. Trimming removed 5 bases from V and 7 bases from J, with 23 bases in between. The length of the CDR3 is 16 residues.

In its sample, this clonotype was seen a few times. The chain carries TRBV5-8 and TRBJ2-7; TRBD1 aligns across 7 bases. This CDR3 comprises 13 residues. Germline V lookup: CDR1 SGHTS, CDR2 YDEGEE. The J segment lost 7 bases and the V segment lost 3 bases, leaving 7 bases of the junction unmatched. The CDR3 nucleotides are TGTGCCAGCAGCTCGGACAGGTCTGGTGAGCAGTACTTC. It encodes CASSSDRSGEQYF.

This chain uses TRBV19 with TRBJ2-1, with D perhaps TRBD1 (6 bases). The CDR3 sequence is 15 residues long. The germline V gene encodes CDR1 LNHDA and CDR2 SQIVND (reference sequence). Trimming removed 4 bases at V and 0 bases at J, with 10 bases between. For the CDR3, the DNA is TGTGCCAGTAGTAAGGGGGAGTCCTCCTACAATGAGCAGTTCTTC. Protein product: CASSKGESSYNEQFF. Full variable domain (outside the CDR3, taken from reference TRBV19 and TRBJ2-1): DGGITQSPKYLFRKEGQNVTLSCEQNLNHDAMYWYRQDPGQGLRLIYYSQIVNDFQKGDIAEGYSVSREKKESFPLTVTSAQKNPTAFYLCASSKGESSYNEQFFGPGTRLTVL.

CDR3 residues: CASSLGGHHYEQYF. CDR3 sequence (DNA): TGTGCCAGCAGCCTTGGGGGACACCACTACGAGCAGTACTTC. This chain joins TRBV7-9 and TRBJ2-7; maybe TRBD1 (6 bases). The V gene lost 5 bases and the J gene lost 3 bases, with 14 bases spanning the gap. Looked up from germline, CDR1 is SEHNR and CDR2 is FQNEAQ (reference sequence). The CDR3 is 14 residues long.

This clonotype appeared a few times. The V gene is TRBV7-2, the J gene TRBJ1-2; 7 bases align to TRBD1. V lost 5 bases and J lost 7; bases outside the gene matches: 10. Germline CDR1 and CDR2: SGHTA and FQGNSA. This CDR3 spans 14 amino acids. DNA for the CDR3: TGTGCCAGCAGCGATAGGGGGCCCCTGAGTGGCTACACCTTC. Protein product: CASSDRGPLSGYTF.

The chain employs TRBV20-1 and TRBJ2-1; D is possibly TRBD1 (6 bases). This CDR3 contains 16 residues. Trimming stripped 0 bases from V and 4 bases from J, with 16 bases between. CDR1 DFQATT and CDR2 SNEGSKA come from the germline V gene (reference sequence). CDR3 sequence: CSARDTFGQLYNEQFF. CDR3 DNA: TGCAGTGCTAGAGATACGTTCGGACAGTTATACAATGAGCAGTTCTTC.

This clonotype was counted only a few times. This chain links TRBV3-1 with TRBJ2-7; D call uncertain. The CDR3 runs to 12 residues. The V gene's germline CDR1 is LGHDT and CDR2 YNNKEL (reference sequence). Trimming left V 3 bases short and J 6 bases short, with 9 bases between. CDR3 in amino acids: CASSQLTGEQYF. In DNA form, the CDR3 reads TGTGCCAGCAGCCAGTTGACGGGCGAGCAGTACTTC.

This chain links TRBV12-3 or TRBV12-4 with TRBJ2-1, with D hard to call. The ends were cut back, 4 bases at V and 6 bases at J, with 10 bases in the middle. The CDR3 spans 13 residues. The CDR3 region has the DNA TGTGCCAGCAGTTGGCAGGTTCGCAATGAGCAGTTCTTC. Translation: CASSWQVRNEQFF.

The gene calls are TRBV4-3 and TRBJ2-7; either TRBD1 or TRBD2 may fit D (5 bases each). The CDR3 runs to 15 residues. CDR1 and CDR2 (germline): LGHNA, YSLEER. Trimming shortened V by 2 bases and J by 5 bases, and 16 bases separated the two germline ends. CDR3 in DNA: TGCGCCAGCAGCCAACAAGCTAGGGACGGGAACGAGCAGTACTTC. It translates to CASSQQARDGNEQYF.

V gene TRBV10-3 combines with J gene TRBJ2-1; perhaps TRBD2 as D (5 bases). Germline-derived CDR1 and CDR2 are ENHRY and SYGVKD. Trimming cost V 4 bases and J 6 bases, with 13 bases left between them. This CDR3 contains 14 residues. The CDR3 DNA reads as TGTGCCATCAGTGCCTCGGGCGGGTTCAATGAGCAGTTCTTC. Translation: CAISASGGFNEQFF.

This clonotype was seen a handful of times. The chain has TRBV6-5 and TRBJ2-1, with 7 nucleotides matching TRBD2. The CDR3 runs 18 residues. The ends lost 0 bases at V and 5 bases at J; junction bases unmatched: 13. Germline V gene data show CDR1 as MNHEY and CDR2 as SVGAGI. CDR3 nucleotide sequence: TGTGCCAGCAGTTACTCGGTCCGGGGAGGGACTGCGAACAATGAGCAGTTCTTC. Translating it yields CASSYSVRGGTANNEQFF.

This chain links TRBV27 with TRBJ2-5; 7 positions agree with TRBD1. Germline CDR1 MNHEY, CDR2 SMNVEV (reference sequence). The CDR3 is 13 amino acids. V lost 8 bases and J lost 1; bases outside the gene matches: 4. The chain's CDR3 is CASQGQFQETQYF. The CDR3 region has the DNA TGTGCCAGCCAGGGACAGTTCCAAGAGACCCAGTACTTC.

This clonotype was detected a few times. The chain is built from TRBV20-1 and TRBJ2-7, with D tentatively TRBD1 (6 bases). This CDR3 comprises 10 residues. Germline lookup yields CDR1 DFQATT and CDR2 SNEGSKA (reference sequence). DNA of the CDR3: TGCAGGCCTACAGGGAGCGAGCAGTACTTC. Encoded protein: CRPTGSEQYF.